One sample yielded the 15 T cell receptor beta chains listed below, sequenced in a study of cytomegalovirus exposure and HLA in healthy donors. PCR involved 60 Vbeta and 13 Jbeta primers. Sequencing used immunoSEQ multiplex PCR; TCRdb keeps in-frame clones, though not all of them. This sample has over 85,000 clones, with around 8% found just once. Material: PBMCs. The receptors were sampled from a man in his forties or fifties in good health and CMV-seronegative.

J is TRBJ2-7 and V is TRBV14; 9 bases align to TRBD2. The length of the CDR3 is 15 residues. Losses at the gene ends were 4 bases for V and 2 bases for J; bases not matched to a gene: 6. In germline, CDR1 is SGHDN, CDR2 FVKESK. The chain's CDR3 is CASSPRLAVTYEQYF. The CDR3 DNA follows: TGTGCCAGCAGCCCCCGACTAGCGGTTACCTACGAGCAGTACTTC.

V and J are TRBV18 and TRBJ2-7; no definite D call. Germline V gives CDR1 KGHSH, CDR2 LQKENI. The CDR3 covers 12 residues. V lost 2 bases, J lost 3 bases, and 5 bases lay in between. CDR3 nucleotides: TGTGCCAGCTCACCAGCAGACTACGAGCAGTACTTC. Translated, it gives CASSPADYEQYF.

This clone was seen only a few times. The chain joins TRBV14 to TRBJ2-1; 7 positions match TRBD2. The junction had 10 bases not matched to a gene; V was cut back by 2 bases and J by 9 bases. The CDR3 is 15 amino acids. CDR1 is SGHDN and CDR2 is FVKESK in the germline V gene. The CDR3 nucleotides are TGTGCCAGCAGCCAATTTAGCGGAGGCGGGGGTGAGCAGTTCTTC. Protein sequence: CASSQFSGGGGEQFF.

This chain connects TRBV19 to TRBJ2-5, with a possible D match to TRBD2 (7 bases). Germline V gene data show CDR1 as LNHDA and CDR2 as SQIVND (reference sequence). The CDR3 is 17 residues long. V was cut by 0 bases and J by 2 bases, with 16 bases left in between. DNA of the CDR3: TGTGCCAGTAGTATAGAAGGGGGGGCAGACATACAAGAGACCCAGTACTTC. As protein: CASSIEGGADIQETQYF.

The chain uses TRBV7-6 and TRBJ1-2; the D gene is possibly TRBD1 (5 bases). CDR1 SGHVS and CDR2 FNYEAQ come from the germline V gene. Trimming shortened V by 5 bases and J by 3 bases, and 19 bases separated the two germline ends. CDR3 size: 16 residues. CDR3 sequence: CASSPTGLLGDYGYTF. CDR3 sequence (DNA): TGTGCCAGCAGCCCCACGGGACTCCTTGGGGACTATGGCTACACCTTC.

This clone was detected only a few times. The chain uses TRBV19 and TRBJ2-1, with 7 bases that match TRBD2. Germline V CDR1 and CDR2: LNHDA, SQIVND (reference sequence). CDR3 length: 16 residues. The V gene end was trimmed by 3 bases and the J gene end by 2 bases; junction bases not matched to a gene: 7. The CDR3 DNA sequence: TGTGCCAGTAGTATGGTGGCGGGGGAACCCTACAATGAGCAGTTCTTC. It is translated as CASSMVAGEPYNEQFF.

This chain uses TRBV6-1 with TRBJ1-1, with TRBD1 matching 10 bases. V lost 8 bases and J lost 1; bases outside the gene matches: 7. Germline lookup yields CDR1 MNHNS and CDR2 SASEGT. The CDR3 sequence is 15 residues long. CDR3 residues: CASGQTGGPNTEAFF. The CDR3 DNA sequence: TGTGCCAGCGGGCAGACAGGGGGCCCGAACACTGAAGCTTTCTTT.

This clone appeared a few times. The chain uses TRBV6-1 and TRBJ1-1; TRBD1 matches at 9 bases. V shed 3 bases and J 3 bases; nucleotides not matched to a gene: 2. This CDR3 region has 14 residues. CDR1 and CDR2 from the germline V gene are MNHNS and SASEGT. The CDR3, as DNA: TGTGCCAGCAGTGACGACAGGGGGGACACTGAAGCTTTCTTT. Translating gives CASSDDRGDTEAFF.

The CDR3 loop is CASSLAGKVVSPLHF. DNA for the CDR3: TGCGCCAGCAGCTTGGCGGGGAAAGTAGTTTCACCCCTCCACTTT. This sequence joins TRBV5-1 and TRBJ1-6; D call uncertain. Per the germline V gene, CDR1 is SGHRS and CDR2 is YFSETQ. V lost 0 bases and J 9 bases, leaving 13 bases between the germline ends. The CDR3 is 15 residues long.

This clone appeared a few times. This CDR3 reads CASSLAQGNEQFF. CDR3 sequence (DNA): TGTGCCAGCAGCTTGGCCCAGGGGAATGAGCAGTTCTTC. This sequence joins TRBV5-4 and TRBJ2-1, with D possibly being TRBD1 (6 bases). CDR1 and CDR2 from the germline V gene are SGHNT and YYREEE (reference sequence). Trimming left V 0 bases short and J 7 bases short, with 8 bases between. The CDR3 has 13 amino acids.

V gene TRBV27 combines with J gene TRBJ2-1; TRBD1 might be the D (5 bases). The CDR3 has 14 amino acids. CDR1 is MNHEY and CDR2 is SMNVEV in the germline V gene (reference sequence). Trimming removed 8 bases from V and 2 bases from J, with 13 bases in between. In DNA, the CDR3 is TGTGCCAGCGCCCTGCAAGGGGCCTACAATGAGCAGTTCTTC. This gives the protein CASALQGAYNEQFF.

The chain uses TRBV6-5 and TRBJ2-1; D remains ambiguous. Per germline, CDR1 MNHEY and CDR2 SVGAGI. The ends were cut back, 1 base at V and 7 bases at J, with 14 bases in the middle. The CDR3 is 15 amino acids. Here the CDR3 reads CASSYFPLSTNEQFF. Written as DNA, the CDR3 is TGTGCCAGCAGTTACTTCCCTCTAAGTACGAATGAGCAGTTCTTC.

The genes are TRBV7-3 and TRBJ2-1; perhaps TRBD1 as D (5 bases). Trimming shortened V by 2 bases and J by 4 bases, and 12 bases separated the two germline ends. The germline CDR1 and CDR2 sequences are SGHTA and FQGTGA. This CDR3 spans 15 amino acids. DNA for the CDR3: TGTGCCAGCAGCTTAGAGCCAGGGTTATACAATGAGCAGTTCTTC. Protein product: CASSLEPGLYNEQFF. Together with reference TRBV7-3 and TRBJ2-1, the CDR3 gives the full variable domain: GAGVSQTPSNKVTEKGKYVELRCDPISGHTALYWYRQSLGQGPEFLIYFQGTGAADDSGLPNDRFFAVRPEGSVSTLKIQRTERGDSAVYLCASSLEPGLYNEQFFGPGTRLTVL.

A few counts support this clone. The CDR3, as DNA: TGTGCCAGCAGCTTGGAAGGGGCGCGAATCAAAGAGCAGTACTTC. Amino acid sequence: CASSLEGARIKEQYF. This rearrangement joins TRBV5-4 to TRBJ2-7; perhaps TRBD1 as D (5 bases). Germline V gives CDR1 SGHNT, CDR2 YYREEE (reference sequence). Trimming took off 0 bases at V and 7 bases at J, with 17 bases between the two ends. The CDR3 length is 15 residues.

J is TRBJ2-7 and V is TRBV28, with TRBD1 matching over 7 bases. CDR1 and CDR2 from the germline V gene are MDHEN and SYDVKM. CDR3 length equals 14 residues. Trimming cost V 6 bases and J 3 bases; bases outside gene matches: 8. The CDR3 nucleotides are TGTGCCAGCAGCCCCGGGACAGCTGTCTACGAGCAGTACTTC. Protein: CASSPGTAVYEQYF.